Below are 29 T cell receptor beta chains sequenced from a single sample in a study of T cells in Graves' hyperthyroidism and ophthalmopathy. Using RNA transcripts as the source, TCR beta CDR3 regions were amplified. The HTBI primer set was used in a first-round RT-PCR of the TCR CDR3. TCRdb re-called the multiplex PCR reads with MiXCR, one entry per CDR3 protein. The sample consists of about 640,000 distinct CDR3 sequences, roughly 15% of them appearing once. Material: blood. These TCRs come from a woman in her forties or fifties with Graves' ophthalmopathy.

The genes are TRBV7-6 and TRBJ2-3; 11 nucleotides match TRBD2. The CDR3 loop spans 16 amino acids. Germline assignment: CDR1 SGHVS and CDR2 FNYEAQ. V was pared by 5 bases and J by 5 bases, with 9 bases of the junction left unmatched. The CDR3 DNA reads as TGTGCCAGCAGCACGATACTAGCGGGAGCAGGAGATACGCAGTATTTT. This codes for CASSTILAGAGDTQYF.

This clonotype was observed many times. The chain couples TRBV2 to TRBJ1-2; no clear D. Germline V gene data show CDR1 as SNHLY and CDR2 as FYNNEI. The CDR3 totals 13 residues. Deletions cut 10 bases from V and 0 bases from J, with 12 bases between. The CDR3 loop reads CANSDGTNYGYTF. In DNA form, the CDR3 reads TGTGCCAACTCGGACGGAACTAACTATGGCTACACCTTC.

This clonotype was observed a handful of times. The V and J genes are TRBV30 and TRBJ2-3; D uncertain. The CDR3 contains 12 residues. From germline, CDR1 is GTSNPN and CDR2 SVGIG (reference sequence). The ends were cut back, 3 bases at V and 6 bases at J, with 10 bases in the middle. CDR3 nucleotides: TGTGCCTGGAGCGTTTTATTGGATACGCAGTATTTT. This translates into CAWSVLLDTQYF.

This clonotype was counted only a few times. V and J are TRBV29-1 and TRBJ2-1; D is perhaps TRBD1 or TRBD2 (5 bases each). The V and J ends lost 7 bases and 9 bases respectively, with 25 bases between them. The CDR3 spans 15 residues. Germline CDR1 reads SQVTM; CDR2 reads ANQGSEA. As DNA, the CDR3 is TGCAGCGCTGGACTCCCGAGGGGCCTAGAGGGTGAGCAGTTCTTC. Protein: CSAGLPRGLEGEQFF.

At least ten counts were recorded for this clonotype. The V call is TRBV18, the J call TRBJ1-5; D unclear. CDR1 is KGHSH and CDR2 is LQKENI in the germline V gene. V gave up 0 bases and J gave up 2 bases, with 11 bases separating them. This CDR3 contains 16 residues. The CDR3 nucleotides are TGTGCCAGCTCACCACCGAATTTTCGGGGCAATCAGCCCCAGCATTTT. Its protein is CASSPPNFRGNQPQHF.

This clonotype was counted at least ten times. DNA of the CDR3: TGTGCCAGCTCACCACTTCCCGGGCGACAGGGTGGAGGCTACACCTTC. This gives the protein CASSPLPGRQGGGYTF. The V gene is TRBV18, the J gene TRBJ1-2; 7 nucleotides agree with TRBD1. With 1 base clipped from V and 8 bases from J, the junction kept 13 bases outside the gene matches. The germline CDR1 and CDR2 sequences are KGHSH and LQKENI. This CDR3 has 16 amino acids. The complete variable domain, with remaining parts taken from reference TRBV18 and TRBJ1-2, reads NAGVMQNPRHLVRRRGQEARLRCSPMKGHSHVYWYRQLPEEGLKFMVYLQKENIIDESGMPKERFSAEFPKEGPSILRIQQVVRGDSAAYFCASSPLPGRQGGGYTFGSGTRLTVV.

The chain combines TRBV7-9 with TRBJ1-1, with 7 bases identical to TRBD1. The germline gives CDR1 SEHNR, CDR2 FQNEAQ (reference sequence). There are 13 residues in the CDR3. With V trimmed by 5 bases and J by 4 bases, 4 bases remained unmatched. The CDR3 DNA reads as TGTGCCAGCAGCCGCACAGGGGTCACTGAAGCTTTCTTT. Encoded protein: CASSRTGVTEAFF.

Only a few counts were recorded for this clonotype. This sequence joins TRBV19 and TRBJ2-7; 10 nucleotides line up with TRBD1. The CDR3 has 15 amino acids. The V gene's germline CDR1 is LNHDA and CDR2 SQIVND (reference sequence). Trimming took 1 base from V and 4 from J; bases not matched to a gene: 4. CDR3 amino acids: CASSIGTGGIYEQYF. The CDR3, as DNA: TGTGCCAGTAGTATAGGGACAGGGGGAATTTACGAGCAGTACTTC.

This clonotype was recorded many times. The V call is TRBV7-2, the J call TRBJ2-7; 9 bases align to TRBD2. CDR1 and CDR2 from the germline V gene are SGHTA and FQGNSA. V gave up 5 bases and J gave up 5 bases; unmatched junction bases: 13. The CDR3 is 16 residues long. In DNA, the CDR3 is TGTGCCAGCAGCACAGGTCTGGGCGGGAGGGCGGACGAGCAGTACTTC. This encodes CASSTGLGGRADEQYF.

This clonotype has a count of ten or more. The chain links TRBV7-3 to TRBJ2-1; the match to TRBD2 covers 13 bases. Germline loops: CDR1 SGHTA, CDR2 FQGTGA. V was clipped by 5 bases and J by 5 bases; unmatched bases: 3. The CDR3 totals 15 residues. CDR3 sequence: CASSKGLAGNNEQFF. The CDR3 DNA reads TGTGCCAGCAGCAAGGGACTAGCGGGAAACAATGAGCAGTTCTTC.

This clonotype was seen many times. This chain connects TRBV12-3 or TRBV12-4 to TRBJ2-1; 11 nucleotides line up with TRBD2. V was pared by 4 bases and J by 4 bases, with 3 bases of the junction left unmatched. The length of the CDR3 is 15 residues. The CDR3 reads CASSSRLAGYNEQFF. Here the CDR3 DNA reads TGTGCCAGCAGTTCAAGACTAGCGGGGTACAATGAGCAGTTCTTC.

This clonotype has ten or more counts. J is TRBJ1-2 and V is TRBV30; D unresolved. V lost 5 bases and J lost 7, with 14 bases in between. Looked up from germline, CDR1 is GTSNPN and CDR2 is SVGIG (reference sequence). This CDR3 has 12 amino acids. The CDR3 nucleotides read TGTGCCTGGGTAGACCCGGCTCTTGGCTACACCTTC. Its translation is CAWVDPALGYTF. Complete variable domain (other parts from reference TRBV30 and TRBJ1-2): SQTIHQWPATLVQPVGSPLSLECTVEGTSNPNLYWYRQAAGRGLQLLFYSVGIGQISSEVPQNLSASRPQDRQFILSSKKLLLSDSGFYLCAWVDPALGYTFGSGTRLTVV.

Many counts were recorded for this clonotype. V and J are TRBV7-3 and TRBJ2-2, with D perhaps TRBD2 (5 bases). The CDR3 runs to 16 residues. Trimming left V 3 bases short and J 4 bases short, with 15 bases between. Germline CDR1 SGHTA, CDR2 FQGTGA. CDR3 protein: CASSFGQQGGTGELFF. In DNA, the CDR3 is TGTGCCAGCAGCTTCGGTCAACAAGGAGGCACCGGGGAGCTGTTTTTT.

This clonotype was recorded a few times. CDR3 loop: CASSLFGSDTGELFF. The CDR3, as DNA: TGTGCCAGCAGCTTATTCGGGAGCGATACCGGGGAGCTGTTTTTT. The rearrangement links TRBV7-3 to TRBJ2-2, with a possible D match to TRBD2 (6 bases). Germline V gives CDR1 SGHTA, CDR2 FQGTGA. V lost 2 bases, J lost 5 bases, and 12 bases lay in between. The CDR3 is 15 residues long.

The table lists this clonotype with many counts. The chain is built from TRBV5-6 and TRBJ1-6; the D is unclear. In germline, CDR1 is SGHDT, CDR2 YYEEEE. The CDR3 extends over 15 amino acids. Trimming removed 1 base from V and 7 bases from J, with 12 bases in between. CDR3 DNA sequence: TGTGCCAGCAGCTTGTATGCGACATCGAATTCACCCCTCCACTTT. Its translation: CASSLYATSNSPLHF.

The chain uses TRBV28 and TRBJ1-1; no definite D call. Trimming took off 8 bases at V and 3 bases at J, with 16 bases between the two ends. CDR3 length: 14 amino acids. Germline values: CDR1 MDHEN, CDR2 SYDVKM. CDR3 region: CASQTGVRDTEAFF. As DNA, the CDR3 is TGTGCCAGCCAAACCGGGGTTAGGGACACTGAAGCTTTCTTT.

This clonotype occurred many times. The gene calls are TRBV10-3 and TRBJ2-5; 10 bases match TRBD2. The length of the CDR3 is 15 residues. The junction had 12 bases not matched to a gene; V was cut back by 10 bases and J by 4 bases. Germline-derived CDR1 and CDR2 are ENHRY and SYGVKD. The CDR3 loop is CATHTGTSEGETQYF. CDR3 bases: TGTGCCACCCATACCGGGACTAGCGAGGGAGAGACCCAGTACTTC.

This clonotype appeared many times. The V call is TRBV28, the J call TRBJ2-4; TRBD2 might be the D (8 bases). Germline V gene lookup returns CDR1 MDHEN and CDR2 SYDVKM. This CDR3 is 20 amino acids long. The germline V and J ends were trimmed by 3 bases and 4 bases, with 28 bases remaining between them. The CDR3 is CASSFLITGGGPSRKNIQYF. CDR3 nucleotide sequence: TGTGCCAGCAGTTTTCTCATCACGGGAGGGGGCCCGTCAAGGAAAAACATTCAGTACTTC.

In its sample, this clonotype was seen many times. The J gene is TRBJ1-5, the V gene TRBV28; a weak D match, TRBD1 (5 bases). V was clipped by 3 bases and J by 3 bases, with 12 bases between them. This CDR3 has 15 amino acids. The germline CDR1 and CDR2 sequences are MDHEN and SYDVKM. The DNA for the CDR3 is TGTGCCAGCAGTTTCTACAGGTCTCACAATCAGCCCCAGCATTTT. Translating gives CASSFYRSHNQPQHF.

This clonotype was recorded many times. Compared with germline, one end of the junction differs, possibly owing to a read error. This chain uses TRBV7-3 with TRBJ2-1; the D gene is possibly TRBD2 (5 bases). The CDR3 spans 13 residues. CDR1 SGHTA and CDR2 FQGTGA come from the germline V gene. Written as DNA, the CDR3 is TGCGCCAGCAGCTTGCTCGGAGGAAATGAGCAGTTCTTC. It encodes CASSLLGGNEQFF.

This clonotype was picked up many times. CDR3 in DNA: TGTGCCAGCTCACCACCTCCCCTCCGATCCGAGCAGTACTTC. Translating it yields CASSPPPLRSEQYF. The chain links TRBV18 to TRBJ2-7, with D unclear. CDR3 length: 14 residues. CDR1 and CDR2 from the germline V gene are KGHSH and LQKENI. Trimming left V 0 bases short and J 6 bases short, with 12 bases between.

This sequence joins TRBV9 and TRBJ2-2; 11 bases line up with TRBD2. This CDR3 is built from 16 residues. From germline, CDR1 is SGDLS and CDR2 YYNGEE. V lost 0 bases and J lost 5; bases outside the gene matches: 3. The CDR3 sequence: CASSVVASGRTGELFF. In DNA, the CDR3 is TGTGCCAGCAGCGTAGTGGCTAGCGGGAGGACCGGGGAGCTGTTTTTT.

This clonotype was counted ten times or more. V gene TRBV6-1 combines with J gene TRBJ2-1; TRBD2 might be the D (5 bases). The CDR3 contains 16 residues. CDR1 and CDR2 from the germline V gene are MNHNS and SASEGT. V was cut by 5 bases and J by 6 bases, with 20 bases left in between. Here the CDR3 reads CASSSLTSRGSNEQFF. The CDR3 DNA sequence: TGTGCCAGCAGTTCCCTCACATCCCGGGGATCCAATGAGCAGTTCTTC.

Of note for this clonotype: A read error may explain this, as a much larger clone is one base away. This chain uses TRBV7-8 with TRBJ1-1; D is ambiguous. The CDR3 is 14 amino acids. Germline-derived CDR1 and CDR2 are SGHVS and FQNEAQ. This chain's CDR3 is CAGSLFAGNTEAFF. DNA of the CDR3: TGTGCCGGCAGCTTATTTGCAGGGAACACTGAAGCTTTCTTT. The complete variable domain, with remaining parts taken from reference TRBV7-8 and TRBJ1-1, reads GAGVSQSPRYKVAKRGQDVALRCDPISGHVSLFWYQQALGQGPEFLTYFQNEAQLDKSGLPSDRFFAERPEGSVSTLKIQRTQQEDSAVYLCAGSLFAGNTEAFFGQGTRLTVV.

There are many counts of this clonotype. The CDR3 sequence: CASSLQGLDEKLFF. CDR3 nucleotides: TGTGCCAGCAGCTTACAGGGTTTGGATGAAAAACTGTTTTTT. This chain links TRBV11-3 with TRBJ1-4, with a tentative D call TRBD1 (5 bases). V was trimmed by 2 bases and J by 6 bases, leaving 10 bases between them. The CDR3 has 14 amino acids. CDR1 is SGHNT, CDR2 YENEEA, per germline.

The chain joins TRBV4-1 to TRBJ2-1, with 7 bases identical to TRBD1. Per the germline V gene, CDR1 is MGHRA and CDR2 is YSYEKL. This CDR3 is 17 amino acids long. V was pared by 0 bases and J by 2 bases, with 7 bases of the junction left unmatched. CDR3 protein: CASSQDLRGNTYNEQFF. In DNA, the CDR3 is TGCGCCAGCAGCCAAGATCTCAGGGGGAATACCTACAATGAGCAGTTCTTC.

CDR3 coding DNA: TGTGCCAGTAGTACAGGGGGCAGGGCGGAGGAGTTCTTC. This translates into CASSTGGRAEEFF. This sequence joins TRBV19 and TRBJ2-1, with TRBD1 matching over 8 bases. Unmatched junction bases numbered 10, after V lost 4 bases and J lost 14 bases. This CDR3 region has 13 residues. Germline CDR1 LNHDA, CDR2 SQIVND (reference sequence).

This clonotype showed up many times. The rearrangement joins TRBV5-1 to TRBJ2-1, with unresolved D. Germline V gene sequence: CDR1 SGHRS, CDR2 YFSETQ. The V gene lost 2 bases and the J gene lost 8 bases, with 5 bases spanning the gap. The CDR3 sequence is 11 residues long. The CDR3 DNA is TGCGCCAGCAGCTTCAGCGATGAGCAGTTCTTC. Translating it yields CASSFSDEQFF.

This clonotype was found many times. This chain joins TRBV7-2 and TRBJ2-3, with 10 bases lining up with TRBD2. The germline V gene encodes CDR1 SGHTA and CDR2 FQGNSA. There are 17 residues in the CDR3. V lost 1 base, J lost 3 bases, and 7 bases stayed unmatched. The CDR3 region has the DNA TGTGCCAGCAGCTTAGGCCCTAGCGGGGGTGGTACAGATACGCAGTATTTT. Its protein is CASSLGPSGGGTDTQYF.